The 31 T cell receptor beta chains in this list originate from one sample, sequenced in a study of early T cells in non-severe SARS-CoV-2 infection. TCRdb itself ran the 5' RACE reads through MiXCR, one entry per CDR3 protein. This sample has about 83,000 distinct CDR3 sequences, with about 10% found just once. Source: whole blood, taken at baseline. The receptors stem from an adult who was a healthcare worker with PCR-confirmed SARS-CoV-2 infection or an uninfected control (not recorded which).

The chain joins TRBV4-1 to TRBJ2-2; 9 bases are a match to TRBD2. Unmatched junction bases numbered 19, after V lost 4 bases and J lost 4 bases. Looked up from germline, CDR1 is MGHRA and CDR2 is YSYEKL. This CDR3 is 20 amino acids long. The CDR3 here is CASSLSGRHTGTRGTGELFF. The CDR3 DNA sequence: TGCGCCAGCAGCCTAAGCGGGAGGCACACCGGGACTAGAGGCACCGGGGAGCTGTTTTTT.

This clonotype was recorded at least ten times. CDR3 coding DNA: TGTGCCAGCAGCTTAGGGGGCGGGAGGGTAGGAAATGAGCAGTTCTTC. Translated: CASSLGGGRVGNEQFF. This rearrangement joins TRBV7-2 to TRBJ2-1; 9 nucleotides agree with TRBD2. The CDR3 has 16 amino acids. With V trimmed by 1 base and J by 7 bases, 8 bases remained unmatched. The germline CDR1 and CDR2 sequences are SGHTA and FQGNSA.

This clonotype was counted a few times. V usage is TRBV6-4 and J usage is TRBJ1-6; D not resolved. Trimming removed 4 bases at V and 7 bases at J, with 8 bases between. The CDR3 sequence is 13 residues long. In germline, CDR1 is MRHNA, CDR2 SNTAGT. The CDR3: CASSAQENSPLHF. The CDR3 bases are TGTGCCAGCAGTGCCCAGGAAAATTCACCCCTCCACTTT.

This clonotype occurred a few times. V gene TRBV2 combines with J gene TRBJ2-7, with 7 bases lining up with TRBD1. V lost 11 bases, J lost 3 bases, and 7 bases stayed unmatched. The CDR3 length is 12 residues. Germline-derived CDR1 and CDR2 are SNHLY and FYNNEI. For the CDR3, the DNA is TGTGCCGTTCGGGACAGAGACTACGAGCAGTACTTC. Translation: CAVRDRDYEQYF.

This clonotype showed up many times. The rearrangement joins TRBV20-1 to TRBJ1-6; a possible D gene is TRBD1 (5 bases). This CDR3 is built from 14 residues. CDR1 is DFQATT and CDR2 is SNEGSKA in the germline V gene (reference sequence). Trimming left V 0 bases short and J 9 bases short, with 12 bases between. CDR3 protein: CSAREQEMGSPLHF. The CDR3 DNA is TGCAGTGCTAGAGAACAGGAAATGGGTTCACCCCTCCACTTT.

The chain uses TRBV9 and TRBJ2-4, with 7 bases lining up with TRBD1. The germline gives CDR1 SGDLS, CDR2 YYNGEE. V dropped 4 bases and J dropped 7; count of bases not matched to a gene: 8. The CDR3 length is 14 residues. The CDR3 region is CASSRRGPLNIQYF. The CDR3 region has the DNA TGTGCCAGCAGCCGTAGGGGGCCTTTGAACATTCAGTACTTC.

This clonotype was recorded at least ten times. The chain has TRBV7-9 and TRBJ2-4, with D perhaps TRBD1 or TRBD2 (5 bases each). V was shortened by 4 bases and J by 1 base, with 8 bases between the two germline ends. Germline V gene sequence: CDR1 SEHNR, CDR2 FQNEAQ (reference sequence). The CDR3 sequence is 14 residues long. The CDR3 region is CASSSREAKNIQYF. CDR3 coding DNA: TGTGCCAGCAGCTCCAGGGAGGCCAAAAACATTCAGTACTTC.

This clonotype was observed a handful of times. J is TRBJ1-6 and V is TRBV20-1, with D hard to call. V was cut by 0 bases and J by 0 bases, with 9 bases left in between. The CDR3 loop spans 16 amino acids. Germline V gene data show CDR1 as DFQATT and CDR2 as SNEGSKA (reference sequence). The DNA for the CDR3 is TGCAGTGCTAGAGATTTAAGGAGCTCCTATAATTCACCCCTCCACTTT. Translation: CSARDLRSSYNSPLHF.

J is TRBJ2-7 and V is TRBV3-1; D is possibly TRBD2 (5 bases). The length of the CDR3 is 16 residues. Germline V gene lookup returns CDR1 LGHDT and CDR2 YNNKEL (reference sequence). CDR3 bases: TGTCTCAGAGGGTGTTGGTGGGCGCAAAATCATTACGAGCAGTACTTC. Amino acid sequence: CLRGCWWAQNHYEQYF.

In this sample, this clonotype turned up a few times. V is TRBV4-2 and J is TRBJ2-6; D gene ambiguous. CDR3 length: 16 amino acids. Germline values: CDR1 LGHNA, CDR2 YNFKEQ. The germline V and J ends were trimmed by 1 base and 0 bases, with 7 bases remaining between them. The DNA for the CDR3 is TGTGCCAGCAGCCAAGGGGCTTCCTCTGGGGCCAACGTCCTGACTTTC. This encodes CASSQGASSGANVLTF.

The chain joins TRBV5-4 to TRBJ2-5; TRBD1 matches 10 bases. Trimming at V came to 5 bases and at J to 5 bases, leaving 9 bases not matched to a gene. Germline CDR1 is SGHNT and CDR2 is YYREEE (reference sequence). The CDR3 is 15 residues long. The CDR3 DNA sequence: TGTGCCAGCAGTTGGGACAGGGGTTTCAGGGAGACCCAGTACTTC. Translated: CASSWDRGFRETQYF.

This clonotype was seen a few times. The chain is built from TRBV12-3 or TRBV12-4 and TRBJ2-7; 11 positions match TRBD2. V shed 6 bases and J 1 base; nucleotides not matched to a gene: 2. CDR3 size: 14 residues. Written as DNA, the CDR3 is TGTGCCAGCAGGGGGACTAGCGGATCCTACGAGCAGTACTTC. It is translated as CASRGTSGSYEQYF.

V is TRBV20-1 and J is TRBJ2-7; 8 bases are a match to TRBD1. Per germline, CDR1 DFQATT and CDR2 SNEGSKA (reference sequence). This CDR3 is 13 amino acids long. The V and J ends lost 1 base and 4 bases, in that order; junction bases with no gene match: 3. The CDR3 protein is CSARGGQDYEQYF. DNA of the CDR3: TGCAGTGCTAGAGGGGGACAGGATTACGAGCAGTACTTC.

In this sample, this clonotype turned up a few times. The chain carries TRBV2 and TRBJ1-4; 11 nucleotides line up with TRBD1. This CDR3 has 14 amino acids. Losses at the gene ends were 7 bases for V and 11 bases for J; bases not matched to a gene: 9. Germline CDR1 SNHLY, CDR2 FYNNEI. The CDR3 sequence: CASNPRDRGGKLFF. In nucleotides, the CDR3 is TGTGCCAGCAACCCCCGGGACAGGGGGGGGAAACTGTTTTTT.

This clonotype was counted ten times or more. The chain couples TRBV9 to TRBJ2-1; D unresolved. CDR1 is SGDLS, CDR2 YYNGEE, per germline. V shed 3 bases and J shed 10 bases, with 14 bases lying between them. The length of the CDR3 is 13 residues. CDR3: CASSARPRGEQFF. The CDR3 DNA reads as TGTGCCAGCAGCGCCCGGCCCCGTGGAGAGCAGTTCTTC.

This chain uses TRBV2 with TRBJ2-3; the D is unclear. This CDR3 has 11 amino acids. Germline V CDR1 and CDR2: SNHLY, FYNNEI. V shed 8 bases and J shed 1 base, with 4 bases lying between them. In nucleotides, the CDR3 is TGTGCCAGCTATGGCACAGATACGCAGTATTTT. Protein product: CASYGTDTQYF.

This clonotype was picked up many times. V is TRBV18 and J is TRBJ1-3; D might be TRBD1 (5 bases). V lost 0 bases and J 6 bases, leaving 9 bases between the germline ends. This CDR3 comprises 14 residues. Germline CDR1 is KGHSH and CDR2 is LQKENI. DNA for the CDR3: TGTGCCAGCTCACCACCCCAGGGTGAAAACACCATATATTTT. This encodes CASSPPQGENTIYF.

The V and J genes are TRBV20-1 and TRBJ2-3; the D gene is possibly TRBD1 (6 bases). Trimming shortened V by 4 bases and J by 1 base, and 12 bases separated the two germline ends. Germline lookup yields CDR1 DFQATT and CDR2 SNEGSKA (reference sequence). This CDR3 is built from 14 residues. CDR3 residues: CSAIVQGGTDTQYF. Written as DNA, the CDR3 is TGCAGTGCTATAGTACAGGGAGGCACAGATACGCAGTATTTT.

This clonotype has more than one count but fewer than ten. V is TRBV7-6 and J is TRBJ2-7; TRBD2 matches 8 bases. This CDR3 is 14 amino acids long. Looked up from germline, CDR1 is SGHVS and CDR2 is FNYEAQ. Unmatched junction bases numbered 2, after V lost 1 base and J lost 3 bases. The CDR3: CASSLEREHYEQYF. CDR3 nucleotides: TGTGCCAGCAGCTTAGAGCGGGAGCACTACGAGCAGTACTTC.

Ten or more counts support this clonotype. The rearrangement uses TRBV5-1 and TRBJ1-5; tentative D call: TRBD1 (5 bases). The V gene's germline CDR1 is SGHRS and CDR2 YFSETQ. This CDR3 region has 15 residues. The V end lost 0 bases, the J end lost 5 bases, and 12 bases lay between the germline ends. The CDR3 region has the DNA TGCGCCAGCAGCTTGGAGCAGGGAATGTATCAGCCCCAGCATTTT. It encodes CASSLEQGMYQPQHF.

J is TRBJ2-7 and V is TRBV4-2; 11 bases are shared with TRBD2. The germline V gene has CDR1 LGHNA and CDR2 YNFKEQ. V shed 5 bases and J 2 bases; nucleotides not matched to a gene: 5. The CDR3 consists of 15 residues. Here the CDR3 DNA reads TGTGCCAGCAGCACAACTAGCGGGAGCGCCTACGAGCAGTACTTC. Protein sequence: CASSTTSGSAYEQYF.

This clonotype was detected ten times or more. The chain links TRBV6-1 to TRBJ2-3, with 7 bases fitting TRBD2. V gave up 4 bases and J gave up 4 bases; unmatched junction bases: 8. Per the germline V gene, CDR1 is MNHNS and CDR2 is SASEGT. There are 15 residues in the CDR3. CDR3 nucleotides: TGTGCCAGCAGTGGTGGCGGGAGCGGCGCAGATACGCAGTATTTT. Translated, it gives CASSGGGSGADTQYF.

Notes on this clonotype: This may arise from a read error, as a much more abundant clone is one base away. The genes are TRBV28 and TRBJ2-2; TRBD1 agrees at 9 bases. This CDR3 spans 15 amino acids. Germline loops: CDR1 MDHEN, CDR2 SYDVKM. This CDR3 is CAGRRQGEFPGELFF. The CDR3 nucleotides read TGTGCCGGCAGAAGACAGGGGGAATTCCCCGGGGAGCTGTTTTTT.

The gene calls are TRBV25-1 and TRBJ1-1; TRBD1 is a possible D gene (5 bases). Trimming stripped 4 bases from V and 8 bases from J, with 17 bases between. CDR3 size: 14 residues. Per the germline V gene, CDR1 is MGHDK and CDR2 is SYGVNS. The DNA for the CDR3 is TGTGCCAGCAGTGGGGGGTTATTGAGGGAGGAAGCTTTCTTT. It codes for CASSGGLLREEAFF.

The rearrangement uses TRBV12-3 or TRBV12-4 and TRBJ1-5; D is unclear. The V gene lost 3 bases and the J gene lost 10 bases, with 13 bases spanning the gap. The CDR3 has 13 amino acids. The CDR3 is CASSLEVESPQHF. CDR3 sequence (DNA): TGTGCCAGCAGTTTGGAGGTAGAGAGCCCCCAGCATTTT.

This clonotype was counted ten times or more. The chain is built from TRBV12-3 or TRBV12-4 and TRBJ2-2; TRBD1 matches 8 bases. V lost 3 bases, J lost 0 bases, and 3 bases stayed unmatched. The CDR3 has 16 residues. The CDR3 loop reads CASSFPTGANTGELFF. In DNA form, the CDR3 reads TGTGCCAGCAGTTTCCCGACAGGGGCGAACACCGGGGAGCTGTTTTTT.

This clonotype appeared a few times. V usage is TRBV19 and J usage is TRBJ2-3; unclear D gene. This CDR3 spans 15 amino acids. V lost 3 bases and J lost 4, with 14 bases in between. Germline values: CDR1 LNHDA, CDR2 SQIVND (reference sequence). CDR3 DNA sequence: TGTGCCAGTAGTATTGGCGGAGCCCCTGCAGATACGCAGTATTTT. Amino acid sequence: CASSIGGAPADTQYF. Filled out from reference TRBV19 and TRBJ2-3, the complete variable domain reads DGGITQSPKYLFRKEGQNVTLSCEQNLNHDAMYWYRQDPGQGLRLIYYSQIVNDFQKGDIAEGYSVSREKKESFPLTVTSAQKNPTAFYLCASSIGGAPADTQYFGPGTRLTVL.

This chain connects TRBV4-1 to TRBJ2-3; no firm D call. This CDR3 is built from 13 residues. In germline, CDR1 is MGHRA, CDR2 YSYEKL. V lost 4 bases and J 5 bases, leaving 10 bases between the germline ends. The CDR3, as DNA: TGCGCCAGCAGCCCAAGAGGTATAGATACGCAGTATTTT. Translated: CASSPRGIDTQYF.

This clonotype appeared many times. V usage is TRBV21-1 and J usage is TRBJ2-7; the D call in the table, TRBD1, was not verified against the DNA. TRBV21-1 is a known pseudogene. The CDR3 contains 15 residues. CDR3 coding DNA: TGTGCCAGCAGCACCTCGGACACCTACTCCTACGAGCAGTACTTC. Its protein product is CASSTSDTYSYEQYF.

In this sample, this clonotype turned up many times. The V call is TRBV28, the J call TRBJ2-3; 9 bases agree with TRBD2. There are 17 residues in the CDR3. V was clipped by 5 bases and J by 5 bases; unmatched bases: 14. The germline V gene encodes CDR1 MDHEN and CDR2 SYDVKM. Here the CDR3 reads CASSRIGAGGRGDTQYF. The CDR3 DNA reads as TGTGCCAGCAGTAGGATTGGAGCGGGGGGAAGGGGAGATACGCAGTATTTT.

The gene calls are TRBV4-1 and TRBJ1-5, with D unclear. Trimming stripped 4 bases from V and 4 bases from J, with 8 bases between. The CDR3 totals 13 residues. Germline V gene lookup returns CDR1 MGHRA and CDR2 YSYEKL. CDR3 residues: CASSPGDNQPQHF. CDR3 DNA: TGCGCCAGCAGCCCTGGGGATAATCAGCCCCAGCATTTT.